A selection of T cell receptor beta chains follows, all from one sample in a study of early T cells in non-severe SARS-CoV-2 infection. TCRdb independently ran MiXCR on the 5' RACE reads; one entry per CDR3 protein. The top ten hold around 11% of the sample, which has under 45,000 distinct CDR3 sequences, 6% to 9.5% seen once. The source material was whole blood, sampled at baseline. All receptors derive from an adult who was a healthcare worker with PCR-confirmed SARS-CoV-2 infection or an uninfected control (not recorded which). Each CDR3 is given with its conserved first and last residue.

cdr3_aa: CASSQLKRNSPLHF; v_call: TRBV23-1; j_call: TRBJ1-6
cdr3_aa: CASSARIEETQYF; v_call: TRBV25-1; j_call: TRBJ2-5
cdr3_aa: CSARVPAYNSPLHF; v_call: TRBV20-1; j_call: TRBJ1-6
cdr3_aa: CASSQGKGSHQPQHF; v_call: TRBV3-1; j_call: TRBJ1-5
cdr3_aa: CASGGAPGKTLNEQFF; v_call: TRBV3-1; j_call: TRBJ2-1
cdr3_aa: CASSFTTGGQPQHF; v_call: TRBV7-2; j_call: TRBJ1-5
cdr3_aa: CASRFPGGLFF; v_call: TRBV6-2/TRBV6-3; j_call: TRBJ1-4
cdr3_aa: CASGGLVGGEAFF; v_call: TRBV6-2/TRBV6-3; j_call: TRBJ1-1
cdr3_aa: CASRNLESEQYF; v_call: TRBV2; j_call: TRBJ2-7
cdr3_aa: CASSLGGPQETQYF; v_call: TRBV5-1; j_call: TRBJ2-5
cdr3_aa: CASSQDNPLGVYEQYF; v_call: TRBV4-1; j_call: TRBJ2-7
cdr3_aa: CASSLFSGAETQYF; v_call: TRBV5-5; j_call: TRBJ2-5
cdr3_aa: CASSRENTEAFF; v_call: TRBV11-2; j_call: TRBJ1-1
cdr3_aa: CASSTQGAGETQYF; v_call: TRBV19; j_call: TRBJ2-5
cdr3_aa: CASSQEGLAGGEGTQYF; v_call: TRBV12-3/TRBV12-4; j_call: TRBJ2-3
cdr3_aa: CASTLGSSGNTIYF; v_call: TRBV12-3/TRBV12-4; j_call: TRBJ1-3
cdr3_aa: CASSPPVAVEQYF; v_call: TRBV7-2; j_call: TRBJ2-7
cdr3_aa: CASSLEPSGTGELFF; v_call: TRBV11-2; j_call: TRBJ2-2
cdr3_aa: CASSFQGARETQYF; v_call: TRBV7-2; j_call: TRBJ2-5
cdr3_aa: CSARDGRVNEQYF; v_call: TRBV20-1; j_call: TRBJ2-7
cdr3_aa: CASSLVGSQNSPLHF; v_call: TRBV27; j_call: TRBJ1-6
cdr3_aa: CASRPPTSKVTDTQYF; v_call: TRBV19; j_call: TRBJ2-3
cdr3_aa: CSARTASYNEQFF; v_call: TRBV20-1; j_call: TRBJ2-1
cdr3_aa: CASSFPGNTDTEAFF; v_call: TRBV12-3/TRBV12-4; j_call: TRBJ1-1
cdr3_aa: CASTPGGRGNTEAFF; v_call: TRBV6-1; j_call: TRBJ1-1
cdr3_aa: CASSPEDKRGDEQFF; v_call: TRBV5-4; j_call: TRBJ2-1
cdr3_aa: CSTTGGGYNIQYF; v_call: TRBV20-1; j_call: TRBJ2-4
cdr3_aa: CASSLIQGINEETQYF; v_call: TRBV7-9; j_call: TRBJ2-5
cdr3_aa: CASSWRQGGGEKLFF; v_call: TRBV7-2; j_call: TRBJ1-4
cdr3_aa: CASSVSEKGYNSPLHF; v_call: TRBV27; j_call: TRBJ1-6
cdr3_aa: CASSLGGLAGVETQYF; v_call: TRBV28; j_call: TRBJ2-5